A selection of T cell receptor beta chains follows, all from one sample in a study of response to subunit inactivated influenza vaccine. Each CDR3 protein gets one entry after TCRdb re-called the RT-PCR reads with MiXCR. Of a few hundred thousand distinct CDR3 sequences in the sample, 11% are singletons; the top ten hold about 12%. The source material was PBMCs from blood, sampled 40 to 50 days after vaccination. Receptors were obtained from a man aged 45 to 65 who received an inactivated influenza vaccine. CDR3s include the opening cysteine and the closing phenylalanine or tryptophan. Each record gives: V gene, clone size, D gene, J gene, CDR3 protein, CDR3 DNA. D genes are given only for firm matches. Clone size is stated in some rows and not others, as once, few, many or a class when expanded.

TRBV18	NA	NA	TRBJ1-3	CASSPRGSSGNTIYF	TGTGCCAGCTCACCAAGGGGTAGCTCTGGAAACACCATATATTTT
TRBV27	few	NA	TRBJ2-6	CASSTHRSGANVLTF	TGTGCCAGCAGTACTCATCGCTCTGGGGCCAACGTCCTGACTTTC
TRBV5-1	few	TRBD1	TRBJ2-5	CASSLEGQNQETQYF	TGCGCCAGCAGCTTGGAGGGACAGAACCAAGAGACCCAGTACTTC
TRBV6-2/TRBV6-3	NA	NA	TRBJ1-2	CASRRTEAAHYGYTF	TGTGCCAGCAGAAGGACAGAAGCTGCGCACTATGGCTACACCTTC
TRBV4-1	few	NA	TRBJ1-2	CASSQGGLPKGYTF	TGCGCCAGCAGCCAAGGTGGACTGCCGAAGGGCTACACCTTC
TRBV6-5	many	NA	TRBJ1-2	CASSYTDRLSTYGYTF	TGTGCCAGCAGTTACACGGACAGACTAAGCACCTATGGCTACACCTTC
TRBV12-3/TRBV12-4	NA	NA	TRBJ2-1	CASSTGLVYNEQFF	TGTGCCAGCAGCACAGGACTGGTCTACAATGAGCAGTTCTTC
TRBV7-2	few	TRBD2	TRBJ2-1	CASSHQAGRGNEQFF	TGTGCCAGCAGCCACCAGGCAGGGAGGGGAAATGAGCAGTTCTTC
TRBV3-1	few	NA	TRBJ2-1	CASSQGRTVPYNEQFF	TGTGCCAGCAGCCAGGGTCGGACAGTTCCCTACAATGAGCAGTTCTTC
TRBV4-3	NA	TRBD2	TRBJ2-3	CASSQLVKLAGGHSTDTQYF	TGCGCCAGCAGCCAACTCGTAAAACTAGCGGGGGGTCACAGCACAGATACGCAGTATTTT
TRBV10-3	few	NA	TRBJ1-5	CAISEPPANQPQHF	TGTGCCATCAGTGAACCTCCCGCTAATCAGCCCCAGCATTTT
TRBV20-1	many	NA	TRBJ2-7	CSASGHPYYEQYF	TGCAGTGCTAGCGGGCACCCTTACTACGAGCAGTACTTC
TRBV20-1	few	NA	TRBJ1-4	CSARRGDGILFF	TGCAGTGCTAGAAGGGGTGATGGAATACTGTTTTTT
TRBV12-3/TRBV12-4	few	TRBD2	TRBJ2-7	CASSLALAGPSYEQYF	TGTGCCAGCAGTTTAGCCCTAGCGGGACCTTCCTACGAGCAGTACTTC
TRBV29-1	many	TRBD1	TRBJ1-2	CSVRDRDGYTF	TGCAGCGTCCGGGACAGGGATGGCTACACCTTC
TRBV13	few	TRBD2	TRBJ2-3	CASSPEIGEREDTDTQYF	TGTGCCAGCAGCCCCGAAATCGGGGAGCGGGAGGACACAGATACGCAGTATTTT
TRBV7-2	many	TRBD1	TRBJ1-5	CASSLKPGGGQPQHF	TGTGCCAGCAGCCTCAAACCAGGGGGCGGTCAGCCCCAGCATTTT
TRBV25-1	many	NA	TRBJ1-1	CASSEFAEMNTEAFF	TGTGCCAGCAGTGAATTCGCTGAGATGAACACTGAAGCTTTCTTT
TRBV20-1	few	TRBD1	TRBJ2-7	CSARGTGARSYEQYF	TGCAGTGCTAGAGGAACAGGGGCCCGATCATACGAGCAGTACTTC
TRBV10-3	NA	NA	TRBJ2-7	CAISEPDASSYEQYF	TGTGCCATCAGTGAGCCGGACGCTAGCTCCTACGAGCAGTACTTC
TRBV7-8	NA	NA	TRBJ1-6	CASSLVANRANSPLHF	TGTGCCAGCAGCTTAGTGGCCAACCGGGCGAATTCACCCCTCCACTTT
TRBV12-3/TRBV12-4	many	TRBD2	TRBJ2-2	CASSLSGGNTGELFF	TGTGCCAGCAGTTTAAGCGGGGGGAACACCGGGGAGCTGTTTTTT
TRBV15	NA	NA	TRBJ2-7	CATSRSSRSEQYF	TGTGCCACCAGCAGATCTAGTCGGTCCGAGCAGTACTTC
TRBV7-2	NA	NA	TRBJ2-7	CASSSNFPGGHEQYF	TGTGCCAGCAGCTCCAATTTCCCGGGTGGCCACGAGCAGTACTTC
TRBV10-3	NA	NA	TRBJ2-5	CAISDDKGLQETQYF	TGTGCCATCAGTGATGACAAGGGCCTCCAAGAGACCCAGTACTTC
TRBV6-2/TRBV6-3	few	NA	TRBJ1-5	CASLLRAGREPQHF	TGTGCCAGCCTCCTTCGGGCAGGGAGGGAGCCCCAGCATTTT
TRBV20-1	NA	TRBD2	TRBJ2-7	CSARSGAGGPEQYF	TGCAGTGCTAGAAGTGGAGCGGGGGGGCCTGAGCAGTACTTC
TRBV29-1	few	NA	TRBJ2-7	CSVAEGPGPFSYEQYF	TGCAGCGTTGCGGAGGGACCAGGTCCTTTTTCCTACGAGCAGTACTTC
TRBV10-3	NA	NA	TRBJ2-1	CASSRERGGEQFF	TGTGCCTCCTCCAGGGAGAGGGGGGGTGAGCAGTTCTTC
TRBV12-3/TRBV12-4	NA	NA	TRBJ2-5	CASSLWGGAKETQYF	TGTGCCAGCAGTTTATGGGGGGGGGCCAAAGAGACCCAGTACTTC
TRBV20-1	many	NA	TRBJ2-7	CSASSGQDYEQYF	TGCAGTGCTAGTAGTGGACAAGACTACGAGCAGTACTTC
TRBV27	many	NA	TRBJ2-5	CASSLLPSSLQETQYF	TGTGCCAGCAGTTTACTCCCTAGCAGTCTCCAAGAGACCCAGTACTTC
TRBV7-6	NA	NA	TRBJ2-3	CASSPSGLSTDTQYF	TGTGCCAGCAGCCCGAGCGGGCTAAGCACAGATACGCAGTATTTT
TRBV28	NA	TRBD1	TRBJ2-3	CASSQFVARRGILTDTQYF	TGTGCCAGCAGTCAGTTTGTCGCGCGCAGGGGGATCCTCACAGATACGCAGTATTTT
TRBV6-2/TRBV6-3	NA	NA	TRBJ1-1	CASILRQTRGMNTEAFF	TGTGCCAGCATCCTAAGACAGACCCGTGGAATGAACACTGAAGCTTTCTTT
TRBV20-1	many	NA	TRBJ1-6	CSAYSGGWNSPLHF	TGCAGTGCGTATTCGGGGGGTTGGAATTCACCCCTCCACTTT
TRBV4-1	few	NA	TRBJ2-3	CASSQTAFPTDTQYF	TGCGCCAGCAGCCAGACGGCGTTTCCCACAGATACGCAGTATTTT
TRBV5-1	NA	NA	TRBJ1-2	CASHDPAYGYTF	TGCGCCAGCCACGACCCGGCTTATGGCTACACCTTC
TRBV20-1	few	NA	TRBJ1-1	CSAPLWGNNEAFF	TGCAGTGCCCCCCTTTGGGGAAATAATGAAGCTTTCTTT
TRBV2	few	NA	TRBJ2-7	CASTLRVGTPAYEQYF	TGTGCCAGCACATTACGAGTCGGGACACCAGCCTACGAGCAGTACTTC
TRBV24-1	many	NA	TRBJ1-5	CATRQKGNTAVGPQHF	TGTGCCACCAGGCAGAAGGGGAACACTGCGGTCGGGCCCCAGCATTTT
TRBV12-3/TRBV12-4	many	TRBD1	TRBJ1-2	CASSLGVTGSFGYTF	TGTGCCAGCAGTTTAGGAGTGACAGGGTCGTTTGGCTACACCTTC
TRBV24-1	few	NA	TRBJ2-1	CATSPGHIDEQFF	TGTGCCACCAGCCCGGGACATATCGATGAGCAGTTCTTC
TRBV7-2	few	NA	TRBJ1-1	CASSLATVGGTEAFF	TGTGCCAGCAGCTTAGCGACAGTCGGAGGGACTGAAGCTTTCTTT
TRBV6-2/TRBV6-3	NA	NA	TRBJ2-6	CASNPGSPFSGANVLTF	TGTGCCAGCAATCCAGGGAGTCCATTCTCTGGGGCCAACGTCCTGACTTTC
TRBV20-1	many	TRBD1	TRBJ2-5	CSAQRDRQETQYF	TGCAGTGCCCAAAGGGACAGACAAGAGACCCAGTACTTC
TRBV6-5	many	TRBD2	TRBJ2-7	CASSYVGGSEQYF	TGTGCCAGCAGTTACGTGGGGGGGAGCGAGCAGTACTTC
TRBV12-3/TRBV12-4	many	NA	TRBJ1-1	CASSFEGIKTEAFF	TGTGCCAGCAGTTTTGAGGGGATAAAGACTGAAGCTTTCTTT
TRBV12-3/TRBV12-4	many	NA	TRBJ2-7	CASRLRTDPAYEQYF	TGTGCCAGCAGACTAAGGACAGACCCTGCCTACGAGCAGTACTTC
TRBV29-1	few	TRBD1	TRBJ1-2	CSARQGRYGYTF	TGCAGCGCCCGACAGGGGAGGTATGGCTACACCTTC
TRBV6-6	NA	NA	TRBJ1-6	CASSYSGNSPLHF	TGTGCCAGCAGTTATTCAGGGAATTCACCCCTCCACTTT
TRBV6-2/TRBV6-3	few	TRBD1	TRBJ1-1	CASRRQGVVGTEAFF	TGTGCCAGCAGACGACAGGGGGTAGTAGGCACTGAAGCTTTCTTT
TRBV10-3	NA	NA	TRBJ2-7	CAISSSREHEQYF	TGTGCCATCAGTTCCTCACGGGAGCACGAGCAGTACTTC